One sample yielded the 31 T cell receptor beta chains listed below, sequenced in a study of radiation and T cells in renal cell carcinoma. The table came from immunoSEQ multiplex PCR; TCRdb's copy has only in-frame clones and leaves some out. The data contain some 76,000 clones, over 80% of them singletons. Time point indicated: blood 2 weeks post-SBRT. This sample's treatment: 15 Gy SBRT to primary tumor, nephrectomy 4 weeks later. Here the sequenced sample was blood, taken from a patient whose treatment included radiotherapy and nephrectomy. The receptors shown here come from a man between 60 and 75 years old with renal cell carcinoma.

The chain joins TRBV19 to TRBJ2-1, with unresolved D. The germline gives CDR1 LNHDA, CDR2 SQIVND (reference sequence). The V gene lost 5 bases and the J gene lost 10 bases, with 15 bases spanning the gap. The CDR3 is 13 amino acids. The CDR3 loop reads CASSSQIRVEQFF. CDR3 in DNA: TGTGCCAGTAGTTCACAAATCCGGGTCGAGCAGTTCTTC.

The CDR3 protein is CASSEMGQGNQPQHF. In DNA form, the CDR3 reads TGTGCCAGCAGTGAAATGGGACAGGGCAATCAGCCCCAGCATTTT. The V gene is TRBV6-1, the J gene TRBJ1-5; 8 bases fit TRBD1. J lost 2 bases, V lost 2 bases, and 2 bases had no gene match. From germline, CDR1 is MNHNS and CDR2 SASEGT. This CDR3 comprises 15 residues.

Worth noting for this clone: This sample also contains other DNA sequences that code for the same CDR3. The CDR3 spells CASTVSGRRSYEQYF. CDR3 in DNA: TGTGCCAGCACCGTTTCAGGAAGGAGGTCCTACGAGCAGTACTTC. This rearrangement joins TRBV2 to TRBJ2-7; possible D gene TRBD2, 5 bases. Trimming cost V 7 bases and J 1 base, with 17 bases left between them. The CDR3 covers 15 residues. Germline V gives CDR1 SNHLY, CDR2 FYNNEI.

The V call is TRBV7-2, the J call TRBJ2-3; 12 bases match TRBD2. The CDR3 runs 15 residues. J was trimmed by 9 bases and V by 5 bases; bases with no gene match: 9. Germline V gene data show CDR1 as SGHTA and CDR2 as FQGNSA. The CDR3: CASSPRLAGEVTQYF. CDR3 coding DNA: TGTGCCAGCAGCCCCAGACTAGCGGGAGAAGTAACGCAGTATTTT.

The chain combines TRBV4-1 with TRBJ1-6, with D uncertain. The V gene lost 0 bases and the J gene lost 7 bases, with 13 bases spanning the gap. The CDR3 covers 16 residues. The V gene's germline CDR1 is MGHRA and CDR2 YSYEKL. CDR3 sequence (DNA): TGCGCCAGCAGCCAAGAAGGCGGGCTTAGCAATTCACCCCTCCACTTT. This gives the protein CASSQEGGLSNSPLHF.

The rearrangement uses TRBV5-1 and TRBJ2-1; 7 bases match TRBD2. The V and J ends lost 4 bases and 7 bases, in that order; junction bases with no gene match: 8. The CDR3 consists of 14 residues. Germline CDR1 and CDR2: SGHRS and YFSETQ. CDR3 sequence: CASSHGEGRNEQFF. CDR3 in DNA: TGCGCCAGCAGCCACGGGGAGGGCCGGAATGAGCAGTTCTTC.

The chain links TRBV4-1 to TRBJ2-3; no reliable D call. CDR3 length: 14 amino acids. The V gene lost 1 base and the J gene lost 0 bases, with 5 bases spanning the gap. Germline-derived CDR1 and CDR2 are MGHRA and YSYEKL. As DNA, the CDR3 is TGCGCCAGCAGCCAAGTATACAGCACAGATACGCAGTATTTT. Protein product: CASSQVYSTDTQYF.

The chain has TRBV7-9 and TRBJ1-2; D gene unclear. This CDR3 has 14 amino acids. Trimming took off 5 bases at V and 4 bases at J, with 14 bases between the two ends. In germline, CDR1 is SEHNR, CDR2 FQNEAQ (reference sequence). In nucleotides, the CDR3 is TGTGCCAGCAGCCCCCGGATAGTCCCCTATGGCTACACCTTC. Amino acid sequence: CASSPRIVPYGYTF. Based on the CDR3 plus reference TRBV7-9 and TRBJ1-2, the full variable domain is DTGVSQNPRHKITKRGQNVTFRCDPISEHNRLYWYRQTLGQGPEFLTYFQNEAQLEKSRLLSDRFSAERPKGSFSTLEIQRTEQGDSAMYLCASSPRIVPYGYTFGSGTRLTVV.

This CDR3 is CATSRVGGAHEQYF. The CDR3 bases are TGTGCCACCAGCAGAGTGGGAGGGGCCCACGAGCAGTACTTC. The chain carries TRBV15 and TRBJ2-7; 7 bases fit TRBD2. V lost 1 base to trimming and J lost 5 bases; unmatched junction nucleotides: 5. The germline V gene encodes CDR1 LNHNV and CDR2 YYDKDF (reference sequence). The CDR3 covers 14 residues.

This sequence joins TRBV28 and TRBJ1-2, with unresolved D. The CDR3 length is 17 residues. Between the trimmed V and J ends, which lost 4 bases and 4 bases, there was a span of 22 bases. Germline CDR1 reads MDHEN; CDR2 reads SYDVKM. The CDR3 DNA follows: TGTGCCAGCAGTTCACGGATTCTGATTCCCTCCCTCTATGGCTACACCTTC. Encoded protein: CASSSRILIPSLYGYTF.

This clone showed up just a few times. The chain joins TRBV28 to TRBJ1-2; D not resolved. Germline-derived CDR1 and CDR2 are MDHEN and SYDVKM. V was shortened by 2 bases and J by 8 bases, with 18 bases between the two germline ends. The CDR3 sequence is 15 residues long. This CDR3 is CASSLIGEPEGGYTF. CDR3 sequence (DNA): TGTGCCAGCAGTTTAATCGGGGAACCCGAAGGAGGCTACACCTTC.

The CDR3 nucleotides are TGTGCCAGCAGTCCACGACAGGGAAGATTCTCTGGGGCCAACGTCCTGACTTTC. The encoded protein is CASSPRQGRFSGANVLTF. This chain uses TRBV28 with TRBJ2-6; 7 nucleotides line up with TRBD1. Per the germline V gene, CDR1 is MDHEN and CDR2 is SYDVKM. CDR3 size: 18 residues. J lost 0 bases, V lost 5 bases, and 10 bases had no gene match.

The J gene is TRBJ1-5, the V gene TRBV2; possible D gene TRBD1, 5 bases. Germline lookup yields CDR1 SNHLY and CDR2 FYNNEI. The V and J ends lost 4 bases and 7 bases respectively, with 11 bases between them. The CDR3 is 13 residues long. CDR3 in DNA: TGTGCCAGCAGTGGGGAAGGGGCCCAGCCCCAGCATTTT. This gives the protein CASSGEGAQPQHF.

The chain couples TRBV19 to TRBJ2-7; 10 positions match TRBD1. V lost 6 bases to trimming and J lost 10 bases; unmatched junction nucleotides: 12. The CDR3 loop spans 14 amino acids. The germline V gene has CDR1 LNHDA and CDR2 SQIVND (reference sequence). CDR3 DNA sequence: TGTGCCAGTAGCCCTAGCCCCGGGACAGGGGATCAGTACTTC. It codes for CASSPSPGTGDQYF.

The CDR3 sequence: CASSQWGSRTYPYNEQFF. The CDR3 region has the DNA TGTGCCAGCAGTCAATGGGGTTCTAGAACCTATCCCTACAATGAGCAGTTCTTC. The chain joins TRBV27 to TRBJ2-1; D is ambiguous. The germline CDR1 and CDR2 sequences are MNHEY and SMNVEV (reference sequence). With 5 bases removed from V and 2 bases from J, the gap between germline ends came to 22 bases. The CDR3 spans 18 residues.

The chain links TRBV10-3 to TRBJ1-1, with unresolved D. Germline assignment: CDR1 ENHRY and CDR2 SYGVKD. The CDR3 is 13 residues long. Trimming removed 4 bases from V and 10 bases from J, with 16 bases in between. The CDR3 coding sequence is TGTGCCATCAGTGGACAAACCGCCGGCGGAGCTTTCTTT. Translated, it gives CAISGQTAGGAFF.

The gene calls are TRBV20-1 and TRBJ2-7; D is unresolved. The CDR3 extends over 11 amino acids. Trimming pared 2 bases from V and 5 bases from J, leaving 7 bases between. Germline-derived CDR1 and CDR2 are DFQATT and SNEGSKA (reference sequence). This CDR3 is CSARFSDEQYF. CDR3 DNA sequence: TGCAGTGCTAGATTTAGTGACGAGCAGTACTTC.

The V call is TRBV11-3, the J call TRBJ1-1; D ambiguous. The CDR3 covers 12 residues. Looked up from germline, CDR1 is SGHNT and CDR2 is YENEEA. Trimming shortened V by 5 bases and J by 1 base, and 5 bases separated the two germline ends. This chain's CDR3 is CASSKANTEAFF. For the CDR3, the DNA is TGTGCCAGCAGCAAGGCGAACACTGAAGCTTTCTTT.

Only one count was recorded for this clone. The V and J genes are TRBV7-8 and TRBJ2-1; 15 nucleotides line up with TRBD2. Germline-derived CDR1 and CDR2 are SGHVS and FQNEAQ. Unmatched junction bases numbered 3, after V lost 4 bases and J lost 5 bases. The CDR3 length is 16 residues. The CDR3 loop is CASSSRTSGRDNEQFF. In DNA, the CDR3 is TGTGCCAGCAGCTCCCGGACTAGCGGGAGGGACAATGAGCAGTTCTTC.

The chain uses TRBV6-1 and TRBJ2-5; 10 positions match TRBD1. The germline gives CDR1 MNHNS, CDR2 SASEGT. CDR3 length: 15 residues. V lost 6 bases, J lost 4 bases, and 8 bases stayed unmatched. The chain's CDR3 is CASSKGRDRGETQYF. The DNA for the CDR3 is TGTGCCAGCAGCAAAGGACGGGACAGGGGAGAGACCCAGTACTTC.

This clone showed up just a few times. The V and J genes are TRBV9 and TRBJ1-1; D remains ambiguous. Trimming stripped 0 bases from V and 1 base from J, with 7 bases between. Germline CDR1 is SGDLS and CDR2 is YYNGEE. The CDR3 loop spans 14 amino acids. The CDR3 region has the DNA TGTGCCAGCAGCGTAGGGGGTCCGAACACTGAAGCTTTCTTT. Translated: CASSVGGPNTEAFF.

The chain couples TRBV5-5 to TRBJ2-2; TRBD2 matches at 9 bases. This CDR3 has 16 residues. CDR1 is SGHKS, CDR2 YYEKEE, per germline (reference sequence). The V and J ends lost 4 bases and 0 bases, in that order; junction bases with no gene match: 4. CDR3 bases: TGTGCCAGCAGCCGCTTAGCGGGGGCGAACACCGGGGAGCTGTTTTTT. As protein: CASSRLAGANTGELFF.

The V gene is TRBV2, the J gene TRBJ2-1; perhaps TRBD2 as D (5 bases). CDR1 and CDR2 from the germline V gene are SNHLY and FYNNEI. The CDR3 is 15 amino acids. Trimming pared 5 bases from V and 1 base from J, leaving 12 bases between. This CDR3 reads CASSLGAVSYNEQFF. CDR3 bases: TGTGCCAGCAGTCTGGGAGCTGTATCCTACAATGAGCAGTTCTTC.

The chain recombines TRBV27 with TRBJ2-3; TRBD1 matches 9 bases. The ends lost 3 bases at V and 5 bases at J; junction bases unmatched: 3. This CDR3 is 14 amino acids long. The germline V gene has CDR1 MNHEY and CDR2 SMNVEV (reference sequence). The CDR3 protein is CASSFGTGRDTQYF. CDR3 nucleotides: TGTGCCAGCAGTTTTGGGACAGGGAGAGATACGCAGTATTTT.

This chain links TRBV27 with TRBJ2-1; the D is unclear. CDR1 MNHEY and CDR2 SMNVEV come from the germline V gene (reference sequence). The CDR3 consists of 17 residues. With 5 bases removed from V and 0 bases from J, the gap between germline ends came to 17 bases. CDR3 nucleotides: TGTGCCAGCAGTCCCCCATTGAAGGGCGTCTCCTACAATGAGCAGTTCTTC. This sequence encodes CASSPPLKGVSYNEQFF.

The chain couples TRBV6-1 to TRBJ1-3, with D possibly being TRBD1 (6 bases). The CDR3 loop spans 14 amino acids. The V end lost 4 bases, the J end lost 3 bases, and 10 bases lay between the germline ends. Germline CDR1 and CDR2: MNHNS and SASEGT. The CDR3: CASSVGGDGNTIYF. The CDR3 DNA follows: TGTGCCAGCAGTGTCGGGGGCGATGGAAACACCATATATTTT.

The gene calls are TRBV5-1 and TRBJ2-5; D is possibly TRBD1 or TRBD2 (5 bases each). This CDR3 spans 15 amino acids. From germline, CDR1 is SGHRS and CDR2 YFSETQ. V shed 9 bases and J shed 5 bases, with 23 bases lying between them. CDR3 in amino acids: CATSLHNPEGETQYF. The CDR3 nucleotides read TGCGCCACCTCCCTACATAACCCCGAGGGGGAGACCCAGTACTTC.

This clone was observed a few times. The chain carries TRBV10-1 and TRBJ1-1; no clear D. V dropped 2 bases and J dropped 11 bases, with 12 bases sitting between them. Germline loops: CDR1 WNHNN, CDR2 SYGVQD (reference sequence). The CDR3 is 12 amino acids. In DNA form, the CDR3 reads TGCGCCAGCAGTGAGACCCTCCGGCAGGCTTTCTTT. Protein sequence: CASSETLRQAFF.

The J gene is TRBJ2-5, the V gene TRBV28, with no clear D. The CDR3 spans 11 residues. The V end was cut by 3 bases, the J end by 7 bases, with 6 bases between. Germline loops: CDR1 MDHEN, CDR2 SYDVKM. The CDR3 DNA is TGTGCCAGCAGTTTGAGAGGGACCCAGTACTTC. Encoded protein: CASSLRGTQYF.

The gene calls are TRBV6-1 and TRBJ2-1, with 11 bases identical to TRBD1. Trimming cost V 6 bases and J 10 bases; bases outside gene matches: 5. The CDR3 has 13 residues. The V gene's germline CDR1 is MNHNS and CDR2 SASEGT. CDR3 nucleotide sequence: TGTGCCAGCAGCAAGGACAGGGGGCGGGAGCAGTTCTTC. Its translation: CASSKDRGREQFF.

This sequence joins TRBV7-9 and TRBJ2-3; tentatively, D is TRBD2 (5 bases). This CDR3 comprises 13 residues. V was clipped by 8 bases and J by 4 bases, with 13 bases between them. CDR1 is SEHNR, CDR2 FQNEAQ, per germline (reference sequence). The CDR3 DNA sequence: TGTGCCAGCGGAACTAGTTTTGCAGATACGCAGTATTTT. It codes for CASGTSFADTQYF.